This T cell receptor beta chain originates from a study of T cells in Graves' hyperthyroidism and ophthalmopathy. Not enrolled were patients with uncontrolled infection, other autoimmune disease, pregnancy or lactation. Germline values: CDR1 MNHEY, CDR2 SVGAGI. Trimming took 2 bases from V and 2 from J, leaving 12 bases between them. This CDR3 is built from 15 residues. The table lists this clonotype with a few counts. TCR beta CDR3 regions were amplified from RNA transcripts. The HTBI set primed first-round TCR CDR3 RT-PCR. TCRdb reprocessed the multiplex PCR reads with MiXCR, giving one entry per CDR3 protein. This sample yields about 520,000 distinct CDR3 sequences, of which 24% are seen a single time; approximately 10% belongs to the top ten.

The sequenced material came from blood. This clonotype originated in a woman aged 30 to 39 with Graves' ophthalmopathy. The chain combines TRBV6-5 with TRBJ2-5, with D possibly TRBD1 on 5 matching bases. For the CDR3, the DNA is TGTGCCAGCAGTTACCCGACAGCCCGACAAGAGACCCAGTACTTC. Protein product: CASSYPTARQETQYF.